A single sample gave rise to the 14 T cell receptor beta chains below, sequenced in a study of shared clonotypes between healthy human individuals. Repertoires were generated with immunoSEQ multiplex PCR, while TCRdb's copy carries only in-frame clones and drops some. This table holds around 2.5 million clones, over 85% found once. Source material: naive CD4+ T cells from PBMCs. The subset was: CD45RA+ positively selected. The receptors derive from a man younger than 30 in good health. Some clones in this sample may be carry-over from other donors' samples.

This clone was counted a single time. The chain couples TRBV21-1 to TRBJ2-3; the table gives TRBD1 as D, unverified against the DNA. TRBV21-1 is noted as a pseudogene. CDR3 length: 16 residues. CDR3 DNA: TGTGCCAGCAGCAAACCCCACCCTCAGGGGGAAGATACGCAGTATTTT. The encoded protein is CASSKPHPQGEDTQYF.

The chain recombines TRBV28 with TRBJ1-3, with 10 bases identical to TRBD1. Germline V gives CDR1 MDHEN, CDR2 SYDVKM. The CDR3 is 14 residues long. The V gene end was trimmed by 4 bases and the J gene end by 4 bases; junction bases not matched to a gene: 1. The CDR3 bases are TGTGCCAGCAGTTCGGGACAGGGGGGAAACACCATATATTTT. Translation gives CASSSGQGGNTIYF.

The gene calls are TRBV27 and TRBJ1-6, with 8 bases aligning to TRBD1. Germline V lookup: CDR1 MNHEY, CDR2 SMNVEV (reference sequence). J gave up 7 bases and V 5 bases, and 13 bases lay outside the gene matches. CDR3 length: 17 amino acids. CDR3 residues: CASSANYRGVGNSPLHF. CDR3 nucleotide sequence: TGTGCCAGCAGTGCCAATTACAGGGGGGTCGGAAATTCACCCCTCCACTTT.

This chain uses TRBV29-1 with TRBJ2-1, with 7 bases aligning to TRBD1. The CDR3 has 15 residues. Germline V gives CDR1 SQVTM, CDR2 ANQGSEA. V gave up 7 bases and J gave up 2 bases; unmatched junction bases: 11. The CDR3 loop is CSAGSDRLTYNEQFF. In nucleotides, the CDR3 is TGCAGCGCCGGGTCGGACAGGCTGACCTACAATGAGCAGTTCTTC.

About this clone itself: Other nucleotide sequences in the sample specify the same CDR3. This chain joins TRBV9 and TRBJ2-2; 8 positions match TRBD2. The CDR3 spans 15 residues. Looked up from germline, CDR1 is SGDLS and CDR2 is YYNGEE. The junction had 4 bases not matched to a gene; V was cut back by 4 bases and J by 2 bases. The CDR3 DNA is TGTGCCAGCAGCCCGGGGGGGGCTAACACCGGGGAGCTGTTTTTT. This sequence encodes CASSPGGANTGELFF.

The chain couples TRBV28 to TRBJ2-2; 9 bases agree with TRBD2. Trimming removed 6 bases from V and 4 bases from J; junction bases left unmatched: 15. From germline, CDR1 is MDHEN and CDR2 SYDVKM. The CDR3 has 18 residues. The CDR3 loop reads CASSQSRRASGVTGELFF. CDR3 sequence (DNA): TGTGCCAGCAGCCAAAGCCGCCGGGCTAGCGGGGTCACCGGGGAGCTGTTTTTT.

The V call is TRBV9, the J call TRBJ2-1; 12 bases line up with TRBD2. Germline CDR1 and CDR2: SGDLS and YYNGEE. Germline trimming cut 2 bases from V and 7 bases from J; bases unmatched to any gene: 25. The CDR3 runs to 22 residues. In nucleotides, the CDR3 is TGTGCCAGCAGCGTCGGGACATTGACTAGCGGGAGAAGGGGGCAACAAAGGAATGAGCAGTTCTTC. Amino acids: CASSVGTLTSGRRGQQRNEQFF.

The rearrangement joins TRBV7-9 to TRBJ1-2, with D unresolved. This CDR3 has 15 amino acids. Germline CDR1 reads SEHNR; CDR2 reads FQNEAQ (reference sequence). V lost 3 bases, J lost 8 bases, and 19 bases lay in between. The CDR3 region has the DNA TGTGCCAGCAGCTTGGGCTCGGGCGCAGGAGGGGGCTACACCTTC. Amino acids: CASSLGSGAGGGYTF. The entire variable domain, with the rest obtained from reference TRBV7-9 and TRBJ1-2, is as follows: DTGVSQNPRHKITKRGQNVTFRCDPISEHNRLYWYRQTLGQGPEFLTYFQNEAQLEKSRLLSDRFSAERPKGSFSTLEIQRTEQGDSAMYLCASSLGSGAGGGYTFGSGTRLTVV.

The gene calls are TRBV4-1 and TRBJ2-5, with D perhaps matching TRBD2 (6 bases). In germline, CDR1 is MGHRA, CDR2 YSYEKL. V lost 4 bases, J lost 1 base, and 10 bases lay in between. The CDR3 covers 14 residues. Written as DNA, the CDR3 is TGCGCCAGCAGCCCCGGAGGGGTCCAAGAGACCCAGTACTTC. Its protein product is CASSPGGVQETQYF.

V gene TRBV28 combines with J gene TRBJ2-7; 8 bases are shared with TRBD2. Germline assignment: CDR1 MDHEN and CDR2 SYDVKM. This CDR3 contains 14 residues. V lost 4 bases and J lost 4; bases outside the gene matches: 6. CDR3 sequence (DNA): TGTGCCAGCAGTTACTCGGGAGGGGGATACGAGCAGTACTTC. It codes for CASSYSGGGYEQYF.

V gene TRBV15 combines with J gene TRBJ1-5; D is unresolved. CDR3 length: 13 residues. The V end lost 1 base, the J end lost 7 bases, and 8 bases lay between the germline ends. The germline CDR1 and CDR2 sequences are LNHNV and YYDKDF (reference sequence). CDR3 residues: CATSRGPGQPQHF. DNA for the CDR3: TGTGCCACCAGCAGAGGGCCGGGACAGCCCCAGCATTTT.

CDR3 residues: CASKDGSSSDTQYF. CDR3 nucleotides: TGTGCCAGCAAGGACGGGAGCTCCTCAGATACGCAGTATTTT. This sequence joins TRBV6-4 and TRBJ2-3; a possible D gene is TRBD2 (6 bases). Germline CDR1 MRHNA, CDR2 SNTAGT. The V gene lost 7 bases and the J gene lost 4 bases, with 15 bases spanning the gap. The CDR3 runs 14 residues.

This chain links TRBV2 with TRBJ2-5, with D unclear. Per the germline V gene, CDR1 is SNHLY and CDR2 is FYNNEI. CDR3 length equals 14 residues. The V and J ends lost 7 bases and 5 bases respectively, with 17 bases between them. The CDR3: CASTEHILGETQYF. CDR3 DNA sequence: TGTGCCAGCACCGAGCATATCTTAGGGGAGACCCAGTACTTC. Using reference TRBV2 and TRBJ2-5 for the parts outside the CDR3, the full variable domain is EPEVTQTPSHQVTQMGQEVILRCVPISNHLYFYWYRQILGQKVEFLVSFYNNEISEKSEIFDDQFSVERPDGSNFTLKIRSTKLEDSAMYFCASTEHILGETQYFGPGTRLLVL.

Turning to this clone: Within the sample, other DNA sequences also encode this same CDR3. The chain links TRBV5-1 to TRBJ2-5; 10 bases agree with TRBD2. V lost 0 bases and J lost 3; bases outside the gene matches: 2. The CDR3 runs to 15 residues. CDR1 is SGHRS, CDR2 YFSETQ, per germline. CDR3 amino acids: CASSLGTSGEETQYF. Here the CDR3 DNA reads TGCGCCAGCAGCTTGGGGACTAGCGGTGAAGAGACCCAGTACTTC.